These 3 T cell receptor beta chains came from one sample sequenced in a study of response to subunit inactivated influenza vaccine. TCRdb re-called the RT-PCR reads with MiXCR, one entry per CDR3 protein. The data show around 480,000 distinct CDR3 sequences, 16% seen once. Sequencing used CD4+ T cells sorted from PBMCs, obtained around 25 months after vaccination. These receptors originate from a man aged 50 to 75 who received an inactivated influenza vaccine.

This clonotype has a handful of counts. V usage is TRBV9 and J usage is TRBJ2-7; D possibly corresponds to TRBD2 (6 bases). V was shortened by 0 bases and J by 3 bases, with 13 bases between the two germline ends. CDR3 length: 15 residues. Germline loops: CDR1 SGDLS, CDR2 YYNGEE. The DNA for the CDR3 is TGTGCCAGCAGCGTAGGATCCAGCGGGTTCTACGAGCAGTACTTC. It yields the protein CASSVGSSGFYEQYF.

This chain uses TRBV4-3 with TRBJ2-2; D gene uncertain. The V end was cut by 0 bases, the J end by 5 bases, with 16 bases between. The CDR3 spans 17 residues. Germline V gene lookup returns CDR1 LGHNA and CDR2 YSLEER. DNA of the CDR3: TGCGCCAGCAGCCAAGATTTCAGCCAGCTACTTACCGGGGAGCTGTTTTTT. Protein sequence: CASSQDFSQLLTGELFF.

This clonotype was seen a few times. The chain couples TRBV4-1 to TRBJ1-2; no clear D. CDR3 length: 16 amino acids. Trimming shortened V by 4 bases and J by 7 bases, and 22 bases separated the two germline ends. Germline CDR1 is MGHRA and CDR2 is YSYEKL. In DNA, the CDR3 is TGCGCCAGCAGCCTTCGAACGGACCCATTAAATGGTGGCTACACCTTC. As protein: CASSLRTDPLNGGYTF.